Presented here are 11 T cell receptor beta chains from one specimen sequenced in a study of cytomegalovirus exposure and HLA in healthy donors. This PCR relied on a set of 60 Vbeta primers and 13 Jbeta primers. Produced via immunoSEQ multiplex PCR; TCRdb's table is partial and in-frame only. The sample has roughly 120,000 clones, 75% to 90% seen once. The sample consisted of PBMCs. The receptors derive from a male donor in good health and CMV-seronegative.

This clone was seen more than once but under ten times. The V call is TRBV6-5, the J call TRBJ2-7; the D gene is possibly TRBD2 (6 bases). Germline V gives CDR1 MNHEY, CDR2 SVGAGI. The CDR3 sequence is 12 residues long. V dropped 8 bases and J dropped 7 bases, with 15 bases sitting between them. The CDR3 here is CASLGLIREQYF. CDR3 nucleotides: TGTGCCAGCCTGGGACTGATTAGAGAGCAGTACTTC.

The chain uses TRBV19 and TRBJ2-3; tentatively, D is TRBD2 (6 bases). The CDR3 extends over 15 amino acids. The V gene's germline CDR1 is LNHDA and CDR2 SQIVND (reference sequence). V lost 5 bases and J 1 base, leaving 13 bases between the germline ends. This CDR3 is CASSRMGLRTDTQYF. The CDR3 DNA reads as TGTGCCAGTAGTCGAATGGGACTTCGCACAGATACGCAGTATTTT.

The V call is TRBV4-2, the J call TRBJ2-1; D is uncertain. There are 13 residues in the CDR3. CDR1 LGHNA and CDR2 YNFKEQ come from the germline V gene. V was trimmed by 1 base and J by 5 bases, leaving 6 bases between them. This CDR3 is CASSQAPDNEQFF. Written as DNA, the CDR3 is TGTGCCAGCAGCCAAGCACCGGACAATGAGCAGTTCTTC.

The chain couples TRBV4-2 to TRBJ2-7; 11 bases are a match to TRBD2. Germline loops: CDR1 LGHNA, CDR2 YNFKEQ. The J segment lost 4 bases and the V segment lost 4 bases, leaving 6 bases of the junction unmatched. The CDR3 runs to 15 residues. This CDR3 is CASSLGLAELYEQYF. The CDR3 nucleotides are TGTGCCAGCAGCCTGGGACTAGCGGAATTATACGAGCAGTACTTC.

The CDR3 here is CASSSRDRDAYEQYF. The DNA for the CDR3 is TGTGCCAGCAGCTCCCGGGACAGGGACGCCTACGAGCAGTACTTC. The chain combines TRBV11-2 with TRBJ2-7; TRBD1 matches 9 bases. The J segment lost 2 bases and the V segment lost 4 bases, leaving 6 bases of the junction unmatched. Germline V lookup: CDR1 SGHAT, CDR2 FQNNGV. The CDR3 contains 15 residues.

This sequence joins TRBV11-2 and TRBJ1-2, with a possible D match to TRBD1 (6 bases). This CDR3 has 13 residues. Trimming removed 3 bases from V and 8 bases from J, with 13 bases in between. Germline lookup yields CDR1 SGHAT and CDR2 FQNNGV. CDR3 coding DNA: TGTGCCAGCAGCTTGGGGGCGGCTCGGGGCTACACCTTC. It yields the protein CASSLGAARGYTF. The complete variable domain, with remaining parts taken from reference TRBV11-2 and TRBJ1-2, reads EAGVAQSPRYKIIEKRQSVAFWCNPISGHATLYWYQQILGQGPKLLIQFQNNGVVDDSQLPKDRFSAERLKGVDSTLKIQPAKLEDSAVYLCASSLGAARGYTFGSGTRLTVV.

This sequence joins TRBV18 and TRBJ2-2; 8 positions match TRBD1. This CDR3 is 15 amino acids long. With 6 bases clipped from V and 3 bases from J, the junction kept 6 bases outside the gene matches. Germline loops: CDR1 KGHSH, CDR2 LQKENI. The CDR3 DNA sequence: TGTGCCAGCTCTGAGAGACAGGGGCACACCGGGGAGCTGTTTTTT. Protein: CASSERQGHTGELFF.

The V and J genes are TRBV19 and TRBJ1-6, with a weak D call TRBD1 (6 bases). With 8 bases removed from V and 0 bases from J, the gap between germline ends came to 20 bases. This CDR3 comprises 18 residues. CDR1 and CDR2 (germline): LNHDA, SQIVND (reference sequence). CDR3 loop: CASLPTGHRSSYNSPLHF. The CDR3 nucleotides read TGTGCCAGTCTACCTACGGGACACCGGAGCTCCTATAATTCACCCCTCCACTTT.

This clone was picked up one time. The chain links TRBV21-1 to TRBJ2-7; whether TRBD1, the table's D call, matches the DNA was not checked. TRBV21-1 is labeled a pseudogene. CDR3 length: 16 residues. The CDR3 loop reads CASTSPGQGDFYEQYF. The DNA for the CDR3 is TGTGCCAGCACCTCACCGGGACAGGGGGATTTCTACGAGCAGTACTTC.

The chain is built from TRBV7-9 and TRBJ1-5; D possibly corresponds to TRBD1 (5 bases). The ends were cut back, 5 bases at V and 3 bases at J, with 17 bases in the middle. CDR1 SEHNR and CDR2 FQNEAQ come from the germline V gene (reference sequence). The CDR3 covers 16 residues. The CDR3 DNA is TGTGCCAGCAGCCTCTGGGGGGGGATAGACAATCAGCCCCAGCATTTT. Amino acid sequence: CASSLWGGIDNQPQHF.

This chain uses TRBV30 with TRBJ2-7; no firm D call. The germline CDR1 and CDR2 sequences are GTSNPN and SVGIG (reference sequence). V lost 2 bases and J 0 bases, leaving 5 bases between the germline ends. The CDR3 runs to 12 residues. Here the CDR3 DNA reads TGTGCCTGGAGTTTCTTCTCCTACGAGCAGTACTTC. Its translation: CAWSFFSYEQYF.